Reported below is one TCR beta chain. No cognate antigen has been identified for it. The library was obtained by 5' RACE. The input for every TCR library was 3,500 to 4,000 ng of total RNA. cDNA was synthesized with SMARTScribe reverse transcriptase in eight separate reactions per sample. During cDNA synthesis, template switching was used to introduce unique molecular identifiers that contained a 6-nucleotide sample barcode. TCRalpha and TCRbeta cDNA was amplified by two nested PCRs of approximately 17 and 9 cycles, with bead purification after each PCR. Before amplification, the cDNA was treated with uracil DNA-glycosylase and purified using the QIAquick PCR purification kit. In the second PCR, Illumina TruSeq-compatible adapters and sample-specific barcodes were added. TapeStation and Qubit were used to check library quality and concentration, and about 5 ng of each library was pooled. The pooled libraries were sequenced with 2 x 100 bp reads and custom sequencing primers on an Illumina HiSeq2500 single-index Rapid Run. The authors' pipeline ran thus. MiGEC version 1.2.6 was used for UMI-based consensus assembly to correct PCR and sequencing errors. V(D)J alignment, clonotype assembly and CDR3 extraction were performed with MiXCR version 2.1.1. To normalise gene usage, clonotype sharing and MAIT/NKT TCR abundance, the analysis used the top 1000, 10 000 and 20 000 clonotypes per sample. After downsampling to 27 000 UMIs, diversity was calculated as the inverse Simpson index using the vegan R package. Paired Mann-Whitney U tests were applied to discordant twin pairs, and Benjamini-Hochberg correction was used for multiple testing. Once TCRdb had reprocessed the reads, it stored one entry per CDR3 protein sequence and supplied no DNA. The V and J calls, along with clone size, are taken from TCRdb and not from the paper's own processing. This specimen's table enumerates approximately 400,000 distinct CDR3 sequences. 2% to 3% of the sample goes to the ten largest clones.

From each donor, an approximately 2.5 ml peripheral blood sample was collected into PAXgene tubes and kept at -80 degrees C. Total RNA was isolated from whole blood with the PAXgene blood miRNA kit on an automated QIAcube, without T cell sorting. Peripheral blood from monozygotic twin pairs who were concordant or discordant for inflammatory bowel disease underwent deep TCRalpha and TCRbeta repertoire profiling using unique molecular barcoding. Smoking habits were recorded for all twin pairs, and each individual was classified as a current, former or never smoker. This specimen belongs to a study of monozygotic twins with inflammatory bowel disease (dated by TCRdb to the late 2010s). Concerning the study at large: The full study comprised 28 monozygotic twin pairs: nine German pairs (four IBD-concordant, five IBD-discordant) and 19 IBD-discordant Danish pairs. The search for disease-associated traits relied mainly on comparing, within discordant pairs, IBD patients with their genetically identical healthy co-twins. Each individual had, on average, about 151 000 unique TCRalpha sequences and 181 000 unique TCRbeta sequences available for analysis.

CDR1 SGHVS and CDR2 FNYEAQ are derived from the germline V gene. Taken from cysteine to phenylalanine, the CDR3 has 14 residues. No DNA is recorded. What the work shows at the level of the full study, not this receptor alone: Because patients received different immunosuppressive treatments, the repertoires may have picked up extra background noise and variability between individuals. IBD patients shared fewer clonotypes with other individuals than healthy twins did, most markedly in patients showing signs of disease activity. Concordant and discordant twins showed no difference in repertoire similarity, possibly because of limited statistical power. No single strong signal or clonotype linked to IBD turned up in the results, so the idea that one exists was not supported. IBD patients had lower TCRbeta repertoire diversity, measured by the inverse Simpson index, than their healthy co-twins. Distinction between different T cell subtypes could not be achieved in the analysis.

This sequence originates from a human donor with ulcerative colitis or Crohn's disease, or a healthy co-twin of an affected twin (not recorded which). The chain is assembled from TRBV7-6 and TRBJ2-5; TCRdb lists TRBD1, though no DNA is available to test this call. What was sequenced was blood. The CDR3 loop reads CASSPNRVDETQYF. When the CDR3 is completed using the reference TRBV7-6 and TRBJ2-5 genes on either side, the full variable domain is GAGVSQSPRYKVTKRGQDVALRCDPISGHVSLYWYRQALGQGPEFLTYFNYEAQQDKSGLPNDRFSAERPEGSISTLTIQRTEQRDSAMYRCASSPNRVDETQYFGPGTRLLVL.